The clone carrying this TCR beta chain came up a few times. The data stem from a study of T-cell reconstitution after alpha-beta-depleted transplantation in children. V gave up 2 bases and J gave up 7 bases; unmatched junction bases: 12. Germline values: CDR1 MDHEN, CDR2 SYDVKM. The CDR3 runs 17 residues. Unique molecular identifiers were incorporated during preparation of the TCRbeta library. TCRdb recomputed calls from the PCR reads with MiXCR, one row per CDR3 protein. The sample shows 450,000 to 600,000 distinct CDR3 sequences, about 17% of them seen only once. The chain is built from TRBV28 and TRBJ1-5, with 9 bases identical to TRBD1. The receptor was isolated from a human donor who donated a stem cell graft to a child with acute lymphoblastic leukemia. The source material was PBMCs from the stem cell graft donor, sampled from the stem cell graft. Here the CDR3 reads CASSLVGGQGHRQPQHF. In DNA, the CDR3 is TGTGCCAGCAGTTTAGTTGGAGGACAGGGGCACAGGCAGCCCCAGCATTTT.